A single sample is the source of the 11 T cell receptor beta chains below, sequenced in a study of T cell clonality in common variable immunodeficiency. The study's findings and limits: Fewer deletions and N-nucleotide insertions were reportedly seen in common variable immunodeficiency TCR beta sequences.

Assay used: immunoSEQ multiplex PCR; TCRdb lists only in-frame clones, some missing. The record shows approximately 16,000 clones for this sample, with no singletons present. Their antigens remain unidentified. Input material: peripheral blood mononuclear cells. The receptors stem from a human donor with common variable immunodeficiency.

In this sample, this clone turned up many times. Read coverage stops 3 residues before the CDR3 terminus; the germline J gene supplies the remainder. The chain couples TRBV5-1 to TRBJ1-1, with 7 bases lining up with TRBD1. Trimming took 0 bases from V and 0 from J; bases not matched to a gene: 5. CDR3 length equals 16 residues. Germline-derived CDR1 and CDR2 are SGHRS and YFSETQ. The sequenced CDR3 bases are TGCGCCAGCAGCTTGGCCTACAGGGGCCTGAACACTGAA. Protein sequence: CASSLAYRGLNTE. The full CDR3 protein is CASSLAYRGLNTEAFF.

This clone was seen repeatedly, ten times or more. The CDR3: CASRGADYWQSTSTDTQYF. The CDR3 DNA, read in part, is TGCGCCAGCAGGGGGGCGGATTACTGGCAGTCGACTAGCACAGATACG. The chain uses TRBV5-1 and TRBJ2-3, with a tentative D call TRBD1 (6 bases). The read ends 3 residues shy of where the CDR3 ends; the end is completed using the germline J gene. CDR1 and CDR2 (germline): SGHRS, YFSETQ. There are 19 residues in the CDR3. V gave up 5 bases and J gave up 0 bases, with 25 bases separating them.

Turning to this clone: The read ends 3 residues before the CDR3 terminus; that terminus is restored from the germline J gene. The genes are TRBV5-1 and TRBJ2-7; D not resolved. Trimming removed 1 base at V and 0 bases at J, with 8 bases between. CDR1 is SGHRS and CDR2 is YFSETQ in the germline V gene. This CDR3 region has 14 residues. CDR3 bases read: TGCGCCAGCAGCTTGATGGGCAGCTCCTACGAG. It encodes CASSLMGSSYE. The entire CDR3 sequence reads CASSLMGSSYEQYF.

This clone was picked up a small number of times. The read halts 3 residues ahead of the CDR3 end, with the missing end drawn from the germline J gene. The chain uses TRBV18 and TRBJ2-5; D may be TRBD2 (5 bases). The CDR3 loop spans 12 amino acids. Germline V lookup: CDR1 KGHSH, CDR2 LQKENI. V dropped 8 bases and J dropped 4 bases, with 11 bases sitting between them. This CDR3 is CASAPRGETQYF. CDR3 bases read: TGTGCCAGCGCCCCCCGGGGAGAGACC.

Note on this clone: Read data end 3 residues before the CDR3 end; the end is taken from the germline J gene. The chain is built from TRBV7-3 and TRBJ1-1; TRBD1 matches at 8 bases. Trimming at V came to 4 bases and at J to 5 bases, leaving 3 bases not matched to a gene. The CDR3 extends over 13 amino acids. Germline V CDR1 and CDR2: SGHTA, FQGTGA. CDR3 amino acids: CASSSDRETEAFF. CDR3 bases read: TGTGCCAGCAGCTCGGACAGGGAAACTGAA.

This clone showed up many times. From the germline J gene comes the end of the CDR3, since the read stops 3 residues before it. The gene calls are TRBV30 and TRBJ1-4; a possible D gene is TRBD1 (6 bases). Trimming left V 2 bases short and J 0 bases short, with 7 bases between. Germline assignment: CDR1 GTSNPN and CDR2 SVGIG (reference sequence). The CDR3 loop spans 14 amino acids. The CDR3 here is CAWSHRATNEKLFF. The CDR3 bases that were read are TGTGCCTGGAGTCACAGGGCAACTAATGAAAAA.

This clone was recorded many times. The read falls 3 residues short of the CDR3 end, and the missing part is taken from the germline J gene. This chain joins TRBV19 and TRBJ2-7; 9 nucleotides match TRBD1. The germline CDR1 and CDR2 sequences are LNHDA and SQIVND (reference sequence). Losses at the gene ends were 4 bases for V and 0 bases for J; bases not matched to a gene: 7. CDR3 length: 16 residues. The sequenced CDR3 bases are TGTGCCAGTAGTACCCACCCGGGACAGGGCTCCTACGAG. This codes for CASSTHPGQGSYE. The full CDR3 protein is CASSTHPGQGSYEQYF.

This clone was recorded many times. The read terminates 3 residues ahead of where the CDR3 ends, so the germline J gene completes it. The chain combines TRBV7-8 with TRBJ2-7, with 9 bases lining up with TRBD2. Germline V gene sequence: CDR1 SGHVS, CDR2 FQNEAQ. J gave up 0 bases and V 3 bases, and 9 bases lay outside the gene matches. The CDR3 sequence is 17 residues long. The chain's CDR3 is CASSFERGAINSYEQYF. The CDR3 bases that were read are TGTGCCAGCAGCTTCGAGCGGGGGGCCATTAACTCCTACGAG.

Many counts were recorded for this clone. The CDR3 end is not reached by the read, which stops 3 residues before it; the germline J gene fills it in. The gene calls are TRBV30 and TRBJ2-3; 7 nucleotides line up with TRBD1. The CDR3 extends over 12 amino acids. Germline loops: CDR1 GTSNPN, CDR2 SVGIG (reference sequence). Trimming removed 4 bases from V and 4 bases from J; junction bases left unmatched: 2. CDR3 DNA, as far as it was read: TGTGCCTGGAACAGGGGCGCAGATACG. This codes for CAWNRGADT. The full CDR3 reads CAWNRGADTQYF.

Comments on this clone: The sequenced fragment ends 3 residues before the CDR3 boundary, so the rest is inferred from the germline J gene. This chain connects TRBV7-2 to TRBJ2-5; a weak D match, TRBD1 (6 bases). The CDR3 runs to 14 residues. Germline assignment: CDR1 SGHTA and CDR2 FQGNSA. V lost 3 bases and J 1 base, leaving 9 bases between the germline ends. CDR3 bases read: TGTGCCAGCAGCTTGGACAGCCGCCAAGAGACC. Its protein product is CASSLDSRQET. The entire CDR3 protein is CASSLDSRQETQYF.

With regard to this clone: The read gets to within 3 residues of the CDR3 end, and the germline J gene fills in the rest. The rearrangement joins TRBV6-1 to TRBJ1-5; D is unclear. The V gene lost 2 bases and the J gene lost 6 bases, with 2 bases spanning the gap. The germline CDR1 and CDR2 sequences are MNHNS and SASEGT. This CDR3 spans 11 amino acids. The covered CDR3 bases are TGTGCCAGCAGTGAACTTCAGCCC. Translating it yields CASSELQP. The full-length CDR3 reads as CASSELQPQHF.